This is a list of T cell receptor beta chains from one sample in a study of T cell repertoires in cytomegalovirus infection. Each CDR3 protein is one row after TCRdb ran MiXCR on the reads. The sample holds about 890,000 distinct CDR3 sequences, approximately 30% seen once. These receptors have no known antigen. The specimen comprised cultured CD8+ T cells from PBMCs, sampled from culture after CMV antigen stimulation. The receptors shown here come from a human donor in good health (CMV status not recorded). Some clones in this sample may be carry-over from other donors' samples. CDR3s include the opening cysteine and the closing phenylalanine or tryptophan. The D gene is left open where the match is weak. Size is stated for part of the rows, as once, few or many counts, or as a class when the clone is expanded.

CDR3: CATSDWTEDEQFF; DNA: TGTGCCACCAGTGACTGGACAGAGGATGAGCAGTTCTTC; J: TRBJ2-1; length: 13; V: TRBV24-1; size: .; D: .
CDR3: CASSLILRGQHEQYF; DNA: TGTGCCAGCAGTTTAATACTGAGGGGACAACACGAGCAGTACTTC; J: TRBJ2-7; length: 15; V: TRBV6-1; size: few; D: .
CDR3: CASSSPRGGPYTGELFF; DNA: TGTGCCAGCAGTTCTCCCCGAGGGGGCCCATACACCGGGGAGCTGTTTTTT; J: TRBJ2-2; length: 17; V: TRBV5-8; size: few; D: TRBD1
CDR3: CASSYHSRDTANYGYTF; DNA: TGTGCCAGCAGTTACCACAGCCGGGACACCGCTAACTATGGCTACACCTTC; J: TRBJ1-2; length: 17; V: TRBV6-6; size: .; D: .
CDR3: CASSIGPNTGELFF; DNA: TGTGCCAGTAGTATTGGTCCGAACACCGGGGAGCTGTTTTTT; J: TRBJ2-2; length: 14; V: TRBV19; size: few; D: .
CDR3: CSARVWQREEKLFF; DNA: TGCAGTGCTAGAGTTTGGCAGAGAGAAGAAAAACTGTTTTTT; J: TRBJ1-4; length: 14; V: TRBV20-1; size: .; D: .
CDR3: CASSPSGRSYNEQFF; DNA: TGTGCCAGCAGCCCGAGTGGCAGATCCTACAATGAGCAGTTCTTC; J: TRBJ2-1; length: 15; V: TRBV9; size: many; D: .
CDR3: CASSSGPARHTEAFF; DNA: TGTGCCAGCAGCTCTGGCCCCGCGAGGCACACTGAAGCTTTCTTT; J: TRBJ1-1; length: 15; V: TRBV7-9; size: few; D: .
CDR3: CASSLGGAALETQYF; DNA: TGTGCCAGCAGCCTCGGGGGGGCGGCTTTGGAGACCCAGTACTTC; J: TRBJ2-5; length: 15; V: TRBV11-2; size: .; D: TRBD2
CDR3: CASSQGAGGGEQFF; DNA: TGCGCCAGCAGCCAAGGGGCAGGGGGAGGTGAGCAGTTCTTC; J: TRBJ2-1; length: 14; V: TRBV4-3; size: few; D: .